This T cell receptor beta chain stems from a study of chemoradiotherapy in HPV16-positive cancers. Study conclusions and caveats: Candidate HPV-specific clones and E7-related TCR motifs grew in tumor during treatment. Only a couple of HPV16-positive patients supplied the functional HPV-specificity definition. Better recurrence-free survival went with HPV-responsive T-cell expansion in HPV16-positive patients.

Details on this clone: Its antigen is undetermined.

Some clones are missing from TCRdb's copy, which holds only in-frame ones; the method was immunoSEQ multiplex PCR. This sample has 65,000 to 80,000 clones; 88% occur once, and the top ten carry under 4.5%. The sample in question was blood, obtained from a patient who underwent chemoradiotherapy. The sequence derives from a human donor with HPV-associated anogenital cancer.

In DNA, the CDR3 is TGCGCCAGCAGTCAATCGGTCTGCTGGCATGAAAAACTGTTTTTT. Translating gives CASSQSVCWHEKLFF. The chain uses TRBV23-1 and TRBJ1-4; no reliable D call. TRBV23-1 is treated as an ORF (open reading frame) with a function not yet certain. The CDR3 covers 15 residues. The ends were cut back, 0 bases at V and 6 bases at J, with 11 bases in the middle.